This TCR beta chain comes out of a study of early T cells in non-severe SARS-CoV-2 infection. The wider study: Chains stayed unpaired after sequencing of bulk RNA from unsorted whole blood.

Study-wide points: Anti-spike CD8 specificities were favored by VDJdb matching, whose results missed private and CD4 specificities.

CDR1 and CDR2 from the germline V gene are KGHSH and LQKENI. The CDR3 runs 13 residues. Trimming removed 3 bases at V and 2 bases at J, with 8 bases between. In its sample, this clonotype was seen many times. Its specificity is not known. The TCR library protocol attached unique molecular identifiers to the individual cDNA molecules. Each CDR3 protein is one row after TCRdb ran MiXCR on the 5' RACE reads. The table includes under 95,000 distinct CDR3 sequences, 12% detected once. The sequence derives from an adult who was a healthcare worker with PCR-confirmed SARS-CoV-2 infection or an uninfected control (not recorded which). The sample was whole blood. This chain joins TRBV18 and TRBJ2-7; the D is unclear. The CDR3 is CASSPEQAYEQYF. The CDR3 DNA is TGTGCCAGCTCACCCGAGCAGGCCTACGAGCAGTACTTC.